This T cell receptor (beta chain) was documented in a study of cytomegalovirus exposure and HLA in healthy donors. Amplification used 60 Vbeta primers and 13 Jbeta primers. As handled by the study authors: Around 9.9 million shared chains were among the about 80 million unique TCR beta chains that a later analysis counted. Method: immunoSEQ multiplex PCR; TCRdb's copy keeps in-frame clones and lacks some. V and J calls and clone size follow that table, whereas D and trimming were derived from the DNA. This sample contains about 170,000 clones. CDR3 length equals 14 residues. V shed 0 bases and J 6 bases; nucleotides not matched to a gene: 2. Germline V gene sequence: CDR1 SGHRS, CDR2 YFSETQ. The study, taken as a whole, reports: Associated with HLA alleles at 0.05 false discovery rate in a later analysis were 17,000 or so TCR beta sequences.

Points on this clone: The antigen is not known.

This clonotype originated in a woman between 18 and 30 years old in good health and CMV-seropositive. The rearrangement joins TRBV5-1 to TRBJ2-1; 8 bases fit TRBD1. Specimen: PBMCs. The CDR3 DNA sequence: TGCGCCAGCAGCTTGGGACAGGGGAGCAATGAGCAGTTCTTC. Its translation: CASSLGQGSNEQFF.